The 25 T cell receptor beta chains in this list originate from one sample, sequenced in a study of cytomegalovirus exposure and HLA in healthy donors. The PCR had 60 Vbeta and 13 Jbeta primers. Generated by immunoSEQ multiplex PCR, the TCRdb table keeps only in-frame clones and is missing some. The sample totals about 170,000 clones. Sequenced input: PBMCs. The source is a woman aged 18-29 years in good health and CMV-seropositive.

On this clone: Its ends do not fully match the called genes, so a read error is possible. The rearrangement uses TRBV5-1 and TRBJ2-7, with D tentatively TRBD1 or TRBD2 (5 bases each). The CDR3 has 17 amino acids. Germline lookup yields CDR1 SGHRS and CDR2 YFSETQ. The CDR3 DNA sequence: TGCGCCAGCAGTTTGGGGACGGGAATTAACCGAGGGCTCGAGCAGTACTTC. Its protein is CASSLGTGINRGLEQYF. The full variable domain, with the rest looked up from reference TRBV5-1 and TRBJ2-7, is KAGVTQTPRYLIKTRGQQVTLSCSPISGHRSVSWYQQTPGQGLQFLFEYFSETQRNKGNFPGRFSGRQFSNSRSEMNVSTLELGDSALYLCASSLGTGINRGLEQYFGPGTRLTVT.

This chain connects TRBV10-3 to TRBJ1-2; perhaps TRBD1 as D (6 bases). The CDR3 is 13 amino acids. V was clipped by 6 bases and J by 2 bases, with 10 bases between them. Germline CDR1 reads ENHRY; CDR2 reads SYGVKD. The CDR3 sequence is CAIRVGQNYGYTF. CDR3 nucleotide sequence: TGTGCCATCAGGGTAGGACAGAACTATGGCTACACCTTC.

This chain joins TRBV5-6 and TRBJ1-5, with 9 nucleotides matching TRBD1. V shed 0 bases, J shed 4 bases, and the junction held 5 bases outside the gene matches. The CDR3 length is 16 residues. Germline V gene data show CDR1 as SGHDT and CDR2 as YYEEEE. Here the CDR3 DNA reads TGTGCCAGCAGCTTGGGTGGGACAGGGCATAATCAGCCCCAGCATTTT. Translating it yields CASSLGGTGHNQPQHF.

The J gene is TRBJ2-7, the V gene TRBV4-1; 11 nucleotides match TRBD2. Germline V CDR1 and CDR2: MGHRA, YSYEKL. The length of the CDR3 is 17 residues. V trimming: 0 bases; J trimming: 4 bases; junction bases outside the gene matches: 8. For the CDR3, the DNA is TGCGCCAGCAGCCAAGATAGAGGGACTAGCGGCATGTACGAGCAGTACTTC. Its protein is CASSQDRGTSGMYEQYF.

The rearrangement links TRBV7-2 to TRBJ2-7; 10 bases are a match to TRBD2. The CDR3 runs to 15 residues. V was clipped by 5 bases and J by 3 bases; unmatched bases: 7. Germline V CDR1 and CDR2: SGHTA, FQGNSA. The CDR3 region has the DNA TGTGCCAGCAGCCTTCTAGCGGGAGCGTACTACGAGCAGTACTTC. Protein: CASSLLAGAYYEQYF.

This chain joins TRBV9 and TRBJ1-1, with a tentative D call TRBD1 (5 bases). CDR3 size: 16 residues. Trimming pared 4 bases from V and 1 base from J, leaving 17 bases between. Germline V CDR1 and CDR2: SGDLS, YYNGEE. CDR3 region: CASSPGVGRANTEAFF. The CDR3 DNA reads TGTGCCAGCAGCCCTGGTGTGGGCAGGGCGAACACTGAAGCTTTCTTT.

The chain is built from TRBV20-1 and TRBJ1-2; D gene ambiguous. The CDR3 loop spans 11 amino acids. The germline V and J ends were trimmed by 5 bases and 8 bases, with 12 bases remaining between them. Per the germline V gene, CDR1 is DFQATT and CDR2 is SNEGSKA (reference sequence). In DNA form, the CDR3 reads TGCAGTGCTGGGCATTCGGGAGGCTACACCTTC. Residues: CSAGHSGGYTF.

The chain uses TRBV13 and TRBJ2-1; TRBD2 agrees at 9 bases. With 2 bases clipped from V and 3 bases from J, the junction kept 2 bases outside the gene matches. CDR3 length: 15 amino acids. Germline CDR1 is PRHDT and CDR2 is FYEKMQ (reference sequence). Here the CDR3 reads CASSLRRGGYNEQFF. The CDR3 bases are TGTGCCAGCAGCTTACGGCGGGGGGGCTACAATGAGCAGTTCTTC.

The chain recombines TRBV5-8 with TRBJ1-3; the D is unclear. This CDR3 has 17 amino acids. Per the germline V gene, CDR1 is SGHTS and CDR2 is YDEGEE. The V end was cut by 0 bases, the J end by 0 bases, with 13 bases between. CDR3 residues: CASSLGPPVPSGNTIYF. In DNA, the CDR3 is TGTGCCAGCAGCTTGGGTCCCCCAGTCCCCTCTGGAAACACCATATATTTT.

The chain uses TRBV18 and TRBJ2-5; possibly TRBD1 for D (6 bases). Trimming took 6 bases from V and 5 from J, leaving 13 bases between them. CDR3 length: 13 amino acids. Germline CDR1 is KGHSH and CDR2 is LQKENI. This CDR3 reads CASSRGQSETQYF. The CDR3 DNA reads TGTGCCAGCTCTCGAGGACAGAGTGAGACCCAGTACTTC.

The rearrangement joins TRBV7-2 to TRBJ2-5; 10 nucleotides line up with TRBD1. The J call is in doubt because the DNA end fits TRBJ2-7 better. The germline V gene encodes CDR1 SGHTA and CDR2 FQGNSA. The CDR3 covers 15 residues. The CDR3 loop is CASSDPGQGIYEQYF. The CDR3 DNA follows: TGTGCCAGCAGCGATCCGGGACAGGGGATCTACGAGCAGTACTTC.

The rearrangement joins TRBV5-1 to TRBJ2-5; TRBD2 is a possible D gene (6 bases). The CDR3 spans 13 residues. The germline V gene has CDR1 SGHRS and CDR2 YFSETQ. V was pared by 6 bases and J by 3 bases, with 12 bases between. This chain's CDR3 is CASTAGNEETQYF. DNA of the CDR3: TGCGCCAGCACGGCGGGAAACGAAGAGACCCAGTACTTC.

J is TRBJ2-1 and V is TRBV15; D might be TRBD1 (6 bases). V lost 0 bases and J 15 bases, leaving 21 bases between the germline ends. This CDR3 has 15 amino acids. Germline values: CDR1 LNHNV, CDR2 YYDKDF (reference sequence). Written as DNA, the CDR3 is TGTGCCACCAGCAGAGATTTAAGTGGTGGCAGGGGAAGGTTCTTC. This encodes CATSRDLSGGRGRFF.

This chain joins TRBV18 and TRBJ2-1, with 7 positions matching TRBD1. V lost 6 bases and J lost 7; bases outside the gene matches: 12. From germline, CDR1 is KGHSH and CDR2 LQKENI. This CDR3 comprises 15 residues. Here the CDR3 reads CASSLGQYLTNEQFF. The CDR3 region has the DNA TGTGCCAGCTCCCTGGGACAGTACCTTACGAATGAGCAGTTCTTC.

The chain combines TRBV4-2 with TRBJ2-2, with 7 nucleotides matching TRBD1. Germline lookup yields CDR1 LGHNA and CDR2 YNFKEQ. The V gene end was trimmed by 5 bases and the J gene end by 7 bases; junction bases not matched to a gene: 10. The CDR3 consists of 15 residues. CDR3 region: CASSIRTGMDGELFF. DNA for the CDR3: TGTGCCAGCAGCATTCGGACAGGAATGGACGGGGAGCTGTTTTTT.

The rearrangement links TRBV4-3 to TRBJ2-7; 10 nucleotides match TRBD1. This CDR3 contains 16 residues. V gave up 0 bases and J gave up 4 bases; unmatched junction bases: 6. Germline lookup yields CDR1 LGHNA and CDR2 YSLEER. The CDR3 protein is CASSQEWGQGSYEQYF. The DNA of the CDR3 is TGCGCCAGCAGCCAAGAGTGGGGACAGGGGTCGTACGAGCAGTACTTC.

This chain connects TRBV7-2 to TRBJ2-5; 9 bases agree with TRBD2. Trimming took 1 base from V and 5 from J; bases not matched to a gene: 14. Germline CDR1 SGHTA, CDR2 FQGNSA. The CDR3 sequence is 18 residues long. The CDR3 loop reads CASSLGVSGGISRETQYF. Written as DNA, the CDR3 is TGTGCCAGCAGCTTAGGTGTGAGCGGGGGGATCTCGAGGGAGACCCAGTACTTC.

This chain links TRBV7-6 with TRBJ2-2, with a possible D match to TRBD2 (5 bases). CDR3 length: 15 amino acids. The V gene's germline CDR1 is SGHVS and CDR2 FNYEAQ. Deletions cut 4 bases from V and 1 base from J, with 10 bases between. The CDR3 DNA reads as TGTGCCAGCAGCTCTCCCGGGGAGAACACCGGGGAGCTGTTTTTT. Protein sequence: CASSSPGENTGELFF.

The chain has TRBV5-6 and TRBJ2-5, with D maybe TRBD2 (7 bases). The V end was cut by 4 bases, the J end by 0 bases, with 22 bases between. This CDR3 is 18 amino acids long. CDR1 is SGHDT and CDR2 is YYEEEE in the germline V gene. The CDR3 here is CASSPLWEGVTDQETQYF. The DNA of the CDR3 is TGTGCCAGCAGCCCCTTATGGGAGGGGGTTACGGACCAAGAGACCCAGTACTTC.

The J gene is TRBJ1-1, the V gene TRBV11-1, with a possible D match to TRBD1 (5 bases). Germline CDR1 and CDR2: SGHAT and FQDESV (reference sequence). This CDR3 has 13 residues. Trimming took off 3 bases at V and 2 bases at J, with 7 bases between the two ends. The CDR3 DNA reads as TGTGCCAGCAGCTTGACAGATAACACTGAAGCTTTCTTT. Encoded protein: CASSLTDNTEAFF.

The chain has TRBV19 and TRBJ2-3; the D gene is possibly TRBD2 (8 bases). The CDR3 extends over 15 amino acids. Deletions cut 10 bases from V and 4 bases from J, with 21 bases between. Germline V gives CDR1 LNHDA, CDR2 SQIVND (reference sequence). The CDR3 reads CATAPGGGRADTQYF. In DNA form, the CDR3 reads TGTGCCACCGCCCCGGGAGGGGGCAGGGCAGATACGCAGTATTTT.

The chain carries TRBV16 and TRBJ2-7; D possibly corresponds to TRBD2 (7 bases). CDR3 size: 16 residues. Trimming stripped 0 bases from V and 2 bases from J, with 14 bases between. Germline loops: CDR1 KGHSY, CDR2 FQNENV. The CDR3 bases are TGTGCCAGCAGCCAATCTCGGGGGGCAGGAGCCTACGAGCAGTACTTC. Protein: CASSQSRGAGAYEQYF.

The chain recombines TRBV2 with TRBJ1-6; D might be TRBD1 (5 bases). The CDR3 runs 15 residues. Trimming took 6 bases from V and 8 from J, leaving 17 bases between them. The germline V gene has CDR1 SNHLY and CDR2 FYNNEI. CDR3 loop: CASRGQGKKDSPLHF. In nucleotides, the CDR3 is TGTGCCAGCAGGGGTCAGGGCAAGAAGGATTCACCCCTCCACTTT.

The CDR3 reads CASSASSAPLHF. The CDR3 DNA follows: TGTGCCAGTAGTGCCTCCTCGGCACCCCTCCACTTT. The chain links TRBV19 to TRBJ1-6; D unclear. The CDR3 runs to 12 residues. The germline CDR1 and CDR2 sequences are LNHDA and SQIVND (reference sequence). V lost 5 bases to trimming and J lost 11 bases, with 10 bases between them. Based on the CDR3 plus reference TRBV19 and TRBJ1-6, the full variable domain is DGGITQSPKYLFRKEGQNVTLSCEQNLNHDAMYWYRQDPGQGLRLIYYSQIVNDFQKGDIAEGYSVSREKKESFPLTVTSAQKNPTAFYLCASSASSAPLHFGNGTRLTVT.

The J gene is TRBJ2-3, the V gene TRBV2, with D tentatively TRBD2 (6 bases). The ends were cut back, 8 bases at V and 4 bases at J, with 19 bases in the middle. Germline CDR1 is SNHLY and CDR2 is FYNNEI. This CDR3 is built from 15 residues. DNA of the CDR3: TGTGCCAGCCTAGGACCGGGACTCGGCGCAGATACGCAGTATTTT. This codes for CASLGPGLGADTQYF.